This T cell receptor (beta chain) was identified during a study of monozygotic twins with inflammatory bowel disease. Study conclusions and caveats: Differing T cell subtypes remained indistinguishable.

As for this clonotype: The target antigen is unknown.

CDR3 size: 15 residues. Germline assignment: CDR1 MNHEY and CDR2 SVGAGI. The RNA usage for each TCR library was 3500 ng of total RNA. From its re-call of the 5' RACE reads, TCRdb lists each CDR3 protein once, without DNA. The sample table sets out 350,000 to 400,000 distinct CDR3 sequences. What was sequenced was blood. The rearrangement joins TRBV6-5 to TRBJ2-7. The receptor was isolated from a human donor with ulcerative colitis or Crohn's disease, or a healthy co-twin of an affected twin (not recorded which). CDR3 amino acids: CASSYNYGTSYEQYF.